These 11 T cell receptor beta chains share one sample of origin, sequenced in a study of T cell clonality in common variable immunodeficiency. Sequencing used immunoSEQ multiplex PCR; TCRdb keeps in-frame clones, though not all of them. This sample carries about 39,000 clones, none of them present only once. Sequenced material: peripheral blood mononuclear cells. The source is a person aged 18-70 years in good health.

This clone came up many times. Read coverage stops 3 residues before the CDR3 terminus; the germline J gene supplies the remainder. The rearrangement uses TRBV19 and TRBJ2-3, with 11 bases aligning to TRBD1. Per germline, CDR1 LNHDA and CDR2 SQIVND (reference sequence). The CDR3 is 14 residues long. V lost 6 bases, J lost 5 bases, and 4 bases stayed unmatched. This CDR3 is CASRGQGAGDTQYF. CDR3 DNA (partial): TGTGCCAGTAGAGGACAGGGGGCAGGAGATACG. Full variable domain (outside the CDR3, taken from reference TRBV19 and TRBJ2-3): DGGITQSPKYLFRKEGQNVTLSCEQNLNHDAMYWYRQDPGQGLRLIYYSQIVNDFQKGDIAEGYSVSREKKESFPLTVTSAQKNPTAFYLCASRGQGAGDTQYFGPGTRLTVL.

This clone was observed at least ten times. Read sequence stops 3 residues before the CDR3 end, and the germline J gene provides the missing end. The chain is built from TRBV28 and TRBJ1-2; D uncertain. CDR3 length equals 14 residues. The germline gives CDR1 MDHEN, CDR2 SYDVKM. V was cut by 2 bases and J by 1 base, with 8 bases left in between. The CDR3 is CASSLGGSNYGYTF. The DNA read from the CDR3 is TGTGCCAGCAGTTTAGGTGGCAGTAACTATGGC.

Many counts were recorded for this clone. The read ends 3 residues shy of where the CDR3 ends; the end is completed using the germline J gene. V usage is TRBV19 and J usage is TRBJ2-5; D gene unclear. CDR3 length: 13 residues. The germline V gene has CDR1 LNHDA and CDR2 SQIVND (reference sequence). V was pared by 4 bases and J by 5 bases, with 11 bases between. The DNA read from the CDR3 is TGTGCCAGTAGTACTAGGCTTCGCGAGACC. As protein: CASSTRLRET. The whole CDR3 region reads CASSTRLRETQYF. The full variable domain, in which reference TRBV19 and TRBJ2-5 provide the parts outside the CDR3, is DGGITQSPKYLFRKEGQNVTLSCEQNLNHDAMYWYRQDPGQGLRLIYYSQIVNDFQKGDIAEGYSVSREKKESFPLTVTSAQKNPTAFYLCASSTRLRETQYFGPGTRLLVL.

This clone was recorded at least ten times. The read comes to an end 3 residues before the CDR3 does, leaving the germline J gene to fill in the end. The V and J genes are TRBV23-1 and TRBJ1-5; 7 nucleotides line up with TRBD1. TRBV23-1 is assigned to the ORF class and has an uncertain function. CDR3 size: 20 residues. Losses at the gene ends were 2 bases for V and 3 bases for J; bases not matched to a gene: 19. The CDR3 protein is CASSQVPGGPSTDYNQPQHF. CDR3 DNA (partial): TGCGCCAGCAGTCAAGTACCAGGGGGGCCTTCCACTGATTACAATCAGCCC.

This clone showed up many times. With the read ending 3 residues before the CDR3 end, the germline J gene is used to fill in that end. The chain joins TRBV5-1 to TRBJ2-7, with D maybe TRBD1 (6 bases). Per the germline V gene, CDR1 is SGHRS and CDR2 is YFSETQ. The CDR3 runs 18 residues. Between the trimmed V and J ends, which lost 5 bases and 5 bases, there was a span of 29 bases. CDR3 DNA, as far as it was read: TGCGCCAGCAGACCCCAAACAGCGACCAGGGGTGTACAAGACGAG. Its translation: CASRPQTATRGVQDE. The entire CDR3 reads CASRPQTATRGVQDEQYF.

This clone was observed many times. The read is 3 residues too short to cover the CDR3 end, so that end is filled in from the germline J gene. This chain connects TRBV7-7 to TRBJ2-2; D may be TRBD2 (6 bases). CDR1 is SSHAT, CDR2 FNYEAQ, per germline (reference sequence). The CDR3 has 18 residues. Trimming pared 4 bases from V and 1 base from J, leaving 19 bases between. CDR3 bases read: TGTGCCAGCAGCTCGCATGAAGGCGCGGGGTTGAACACCGGGGAG. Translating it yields CASSSHEGAGLNTGE. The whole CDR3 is CASSSHEGAGLNTGELFF.

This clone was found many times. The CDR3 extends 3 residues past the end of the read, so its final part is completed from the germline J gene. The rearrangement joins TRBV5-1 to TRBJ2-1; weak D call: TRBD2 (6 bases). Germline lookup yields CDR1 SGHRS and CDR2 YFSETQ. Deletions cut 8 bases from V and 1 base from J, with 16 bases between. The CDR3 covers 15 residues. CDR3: CASYRDSSSYNEQFF. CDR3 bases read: TGCGCCAGTTACCGGGACTCCTCTTCCTACAATGAG.

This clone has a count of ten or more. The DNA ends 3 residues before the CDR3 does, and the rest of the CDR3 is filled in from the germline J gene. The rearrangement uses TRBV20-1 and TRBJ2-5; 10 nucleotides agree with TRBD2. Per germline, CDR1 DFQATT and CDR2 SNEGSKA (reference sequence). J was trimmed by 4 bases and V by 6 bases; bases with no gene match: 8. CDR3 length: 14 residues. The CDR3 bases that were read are TGCAGTGCCAAACTAGCGGGAATCCCAGAGACC. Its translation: CSAKLAGIPET. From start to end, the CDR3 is CSAKLAGIPETQYF.

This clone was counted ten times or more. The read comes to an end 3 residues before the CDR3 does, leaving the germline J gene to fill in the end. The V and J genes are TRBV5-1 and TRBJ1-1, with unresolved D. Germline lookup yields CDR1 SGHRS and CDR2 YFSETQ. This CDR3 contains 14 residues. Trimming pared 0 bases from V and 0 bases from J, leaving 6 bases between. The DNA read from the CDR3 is TGCGCCAGCAGCTTGGCTACCATGAACACTGAA. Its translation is CASSLATMNTE. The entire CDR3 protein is CASSLATMNTEAFF.

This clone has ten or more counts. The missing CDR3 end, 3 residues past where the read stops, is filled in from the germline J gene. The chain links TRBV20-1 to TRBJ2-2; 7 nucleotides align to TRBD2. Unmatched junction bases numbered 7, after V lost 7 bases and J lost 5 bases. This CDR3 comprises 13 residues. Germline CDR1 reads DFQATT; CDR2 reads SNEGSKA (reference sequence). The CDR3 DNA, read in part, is TGCAGTGTCCCCTCTAGCGGAACCGGGGAG. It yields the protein CSVPSSGTGE. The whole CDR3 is CSVPSSGTGELFF.

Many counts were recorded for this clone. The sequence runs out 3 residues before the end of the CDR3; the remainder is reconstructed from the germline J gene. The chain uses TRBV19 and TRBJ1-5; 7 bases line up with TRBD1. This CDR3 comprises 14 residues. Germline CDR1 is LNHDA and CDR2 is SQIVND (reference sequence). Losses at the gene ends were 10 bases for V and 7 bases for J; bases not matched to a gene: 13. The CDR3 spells CATHDDRDGQPQHF. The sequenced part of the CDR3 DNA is TGTGCCACCCACGATGACAGGGACGGGCAGCCC.